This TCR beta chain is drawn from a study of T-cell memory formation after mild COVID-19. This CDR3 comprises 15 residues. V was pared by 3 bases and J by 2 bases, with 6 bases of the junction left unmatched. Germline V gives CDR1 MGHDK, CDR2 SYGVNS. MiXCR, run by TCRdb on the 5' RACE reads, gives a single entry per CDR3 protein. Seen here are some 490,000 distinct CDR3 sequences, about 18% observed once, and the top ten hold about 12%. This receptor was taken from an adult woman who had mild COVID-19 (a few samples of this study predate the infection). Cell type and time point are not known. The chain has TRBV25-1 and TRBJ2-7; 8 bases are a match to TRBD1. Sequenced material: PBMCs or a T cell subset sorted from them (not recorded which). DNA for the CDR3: TGTGCCAGCAGTGACCCGACAGGGGTCGCCTACGAGCAGTACTTC. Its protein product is CASSDPTGVAYEQYF.